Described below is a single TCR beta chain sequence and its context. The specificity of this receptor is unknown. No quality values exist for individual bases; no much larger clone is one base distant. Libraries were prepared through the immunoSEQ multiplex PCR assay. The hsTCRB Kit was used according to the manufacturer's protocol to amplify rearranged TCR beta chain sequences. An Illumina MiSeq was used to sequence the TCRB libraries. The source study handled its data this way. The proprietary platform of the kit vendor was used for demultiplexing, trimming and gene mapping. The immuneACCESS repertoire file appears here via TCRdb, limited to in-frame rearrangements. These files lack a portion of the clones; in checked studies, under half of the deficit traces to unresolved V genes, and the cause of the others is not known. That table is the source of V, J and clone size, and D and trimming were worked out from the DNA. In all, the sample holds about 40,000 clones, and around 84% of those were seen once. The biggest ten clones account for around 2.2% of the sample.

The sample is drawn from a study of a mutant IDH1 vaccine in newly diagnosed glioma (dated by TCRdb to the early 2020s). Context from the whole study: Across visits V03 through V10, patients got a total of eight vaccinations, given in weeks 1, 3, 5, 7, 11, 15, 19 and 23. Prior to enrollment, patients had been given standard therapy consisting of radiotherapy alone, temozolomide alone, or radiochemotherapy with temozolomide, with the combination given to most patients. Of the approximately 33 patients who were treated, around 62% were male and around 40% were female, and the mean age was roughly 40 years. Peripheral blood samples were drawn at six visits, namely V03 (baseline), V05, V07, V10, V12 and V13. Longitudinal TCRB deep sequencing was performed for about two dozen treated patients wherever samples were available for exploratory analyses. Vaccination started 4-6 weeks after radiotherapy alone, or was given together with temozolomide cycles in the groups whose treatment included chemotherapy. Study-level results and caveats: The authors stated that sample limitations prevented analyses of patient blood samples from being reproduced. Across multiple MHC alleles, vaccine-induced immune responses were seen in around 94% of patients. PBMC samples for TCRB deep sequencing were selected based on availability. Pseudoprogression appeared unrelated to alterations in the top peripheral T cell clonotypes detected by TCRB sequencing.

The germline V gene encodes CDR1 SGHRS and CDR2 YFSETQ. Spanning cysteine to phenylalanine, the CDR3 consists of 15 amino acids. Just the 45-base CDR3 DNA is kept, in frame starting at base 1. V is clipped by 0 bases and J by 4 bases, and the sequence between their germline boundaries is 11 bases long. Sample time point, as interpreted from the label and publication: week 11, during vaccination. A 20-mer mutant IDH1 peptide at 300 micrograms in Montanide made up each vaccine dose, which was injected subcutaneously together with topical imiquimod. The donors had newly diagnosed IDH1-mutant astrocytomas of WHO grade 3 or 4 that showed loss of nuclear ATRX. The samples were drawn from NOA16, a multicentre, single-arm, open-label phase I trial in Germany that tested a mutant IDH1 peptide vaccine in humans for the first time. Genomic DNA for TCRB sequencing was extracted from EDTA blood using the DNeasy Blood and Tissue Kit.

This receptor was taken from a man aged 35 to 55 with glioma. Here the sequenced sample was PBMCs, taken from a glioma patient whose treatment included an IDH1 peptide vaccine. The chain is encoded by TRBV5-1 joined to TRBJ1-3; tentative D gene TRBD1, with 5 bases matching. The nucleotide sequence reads TGCGCCAGCAGCTTGGCCTTGGGGCTAGGAAACACCATATATTTT. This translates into CASSLALGLGNTIYF.